These 29 T cell receptor beta chains share one sample of origin, sequenced in a study of blood T cell repertoires in COVID-19. Measured with immunoSEQ multiplex PCR; TCRdb has only the in-frame clones, and not every one. Of more than 95,000 clones listed, 85% are singletons. Sequenced material: peripheral blood. The receptors were gathered from a man older than 75 with active or convalescent COVID-19.

The V gene is TRBV4-2, the J gene TRBJ1-1; D is possibly TRBD1 (5 bases). V dropped 0 bases and J dropped 8 bases, with 13 bases sitting between them. Germline V gene lookup returns CDR1 LGHNA and CDR2 YNFKEQ. The length of the CDR3 is 14 residues. The CDR3 region is CASSQDTGTSEAFF. The CDR3 DNA reads as TGTGCCAGCAGCCAAGATACAGGTACCTCCGAAGCTTTCTTT.

The V call is TRBV5-1, the J call TRBJ1-3, with 9 bases fitting TRBD1. CDR3 size: 15 residues. The J segment lost 3 bases and the V segment lost 4 bases, leaving 5 bases of the junction unmatched. Per germline, CDR1 SGHRS and CDR2 YFSETQ. The CDR3 region is CASSRDRAFGNTIYF. DNA for the CDR3: TGCGCCAGCAGCCGGGACAGGGCTTTTGGAAACACCATATATTTT.

The J gene is TRBJ1-6, the V gene TRBV7-3, with TRBD1 matching 8 bases. There are 14 residues in the CDR3. From germline, CDR1 is SGHTA and CDR2 FQGTGA. J was trimmed by 6 bases and V by 5 bases; bases with no gene match: 3. The CDR3 sequence is CASSPTGVNSPLHF. The CDR3 DNA sequence: TGTGCCAGCAGCCCGACAGGGGTTAATTCACCCCTCCACTTT.

The chain joins TRBV5-1 to TRBJ2-3; the match to TRBD2 covers 7 bases. The J segment lost 3 bases and the V segment lost 3 bases, leaving 7 bases of the junction unmatched. This CDR3 has 15 residues. Germline V gene data show CDR1 as SGHRS and CDR2 as YFSETQ. The DNA of the CDR3 is TGCGCCAGCAGCTACGCGGGGGAGCGAACAGATACGCAGTATTTT. It encodes CASSYAGERTDTQYF.

This chain joins TRBV18 and TRBJ2-6; maybe TRBD1 (6 bases). This CDR3 has 14 amino acids. V was trimmed by 8 bases and J by 0 bases, leaving 8 bases between them. CDR1 is KGHSH and CDR2 is LQKENI in the germline V gene. CDR3 DNA: TGTGCCAGCGCAGGGGACTCTGGGGCCAACGTCCTGACTTTC. It is translated as CASAGDSGANVLTF.

This clone has only one observation. The rearrangement uses TRBV4-3 and TRBJ2-6; 8 bases agree with TRBD1. Germline V gene lookup returns CDR1 LGHNA and CDR2 YSLEER. The CDR3 runs to 17 residues. With 1 base clipped from V and 3 bases from J, the junction kept 5 bases outside the gene matches. The CDR3 here is CASSQGTGSHGANVLTF. The DNA for the CDR3 is TGCGCCAGCAGCCAAGGGACAGGGTCACATGGGGCCAACGTCCTGACTTTC.

This clone was detected a few times. The chain is built from TRBV7-9 and TRBJ1-5, with 10 bases lining up with TRBD1. Germline CDR1 reads SEHNR; CDR2 reads FQNEAQ (reference sequence). This CDR3 comprises 12 residues. J lost 15 bases, V lost 5 bases, and 7 bases had no gene match. CDR3 DNA sequence: TGTGCCAGCAGCGAGGACAGGGGGTTTCTGCATTTT. This encodes CASSEDRGFLHF.

The chain links TRBV7-3 to TRBJ2-2, with D unclear. The CDR3 loop spans 13 amino acids. Germline V gene sequence: CDR1 SGHTA, CDR2 FQGTGA. Trimming shortened V by 8 bases and J by 0 bases, and 7 bases separated the two germline ends. The CDR3 spells CASGKSNTGELFF. CDR3 DNA: TGTGCCAGCGGCAAATCGAACACCGGGGAGCTGTTTTTT. The full variable domain, its missing parts supplied by reference TRBV7-3 and TRBJ2-2, is GAGVSQTPSNKVTEKGKYVELRCDPISGHTALYWYRQSLGQGPEFLIYFQGTGAADDSGLPNDRFFAVRPEGSVSTLKIQRTERGDSAVYLCASGKSNTGELFFGEGSRLTVL.

The chain recombines TRBV7-9 with TRBJ1-4, with D possibly matching TRBD1 (5 bases). V shed 6 bases and J shed 5 bases, with 19 bases lying between them. CDR1 SEHNR and CDR2 FQNEAQ come from the germline V gene (reference sequence). This CDR3 contains 16 residues. CDR3 residues: CASSQRSWGENEKLFF. CDR3 nucleotide sequence: TGTGCCAGCAGTCAAAGGTCCTGGGGCGAAAATGAAAAACTGTTTTTT.

Details on this clone: The sample contains more than one DNA sequence encoding this CDR3. The chain links TRBV27 to TRBJ2-7, with D tentatively TRBD1 (5 bases). CDR1 and CDR2 from the germline V gene are MNHEY and SMNVEV (reference sequence). The CDR3 runs to 11 residues. Trimming took off 6 bases at V and 4 bases at J, with 7 bases between the two ends. Written as DNA, the CDR3 is TGTGCCAGCAGCCAGGGTTACGAGCAGTACTTC. This encodes CASSQGYEQYF.

CDR3: CASSSFRTVSQPQHF. The DNA for the CDR3 is TGTGCCAGCAGTAGTTTTAGGACAGTCAGTCAGCCCCAGCATTTT. This chain connects TRBV28 to TRBJ1-5; maybe TRBD1 (6 bases). Germline CDR1 MDHEN, CDR2 SYDVKM. CDR3 length: 15 residues. Between the trimmed V and J ends, which lost 5 bases and 6 bases, there was a span of 17 bases.

The CDR3 here is CASSLASGRAADTQYF. CDR3 in DNA: TGCGCCAGCAGCTTGGCTAGCGGGAGGGCCGCAGATACGCAGTATTTT. The rearrangement joins TRBV5-1 to TRBJ2-3; 12 nucleotides match TRBD2. This CDR3 is built from 16 residues. Germline V gene sequence: CDR1 SGHRS, CDR2 YFSETQ. Trimming took 0 bases from V and 4 from J; bases not matched to a gene: 3.

V and J are TRBV9 and TRBJ2-1; 13 nucleotides align to TRBD2. The CDR3 totals 16 residues. The J segment lost 6 bases and the V segment lost 4 bases, leaving 7 bases of the junction unmatched. Germline CDR1 and CDR2: SGDLS and YYNGEE. The chain's CDR3 is CASSIGLAGDINEQFF. As DNA, the CDR3 is TGTGCCAGCAGCATCGGACTAGCGGGAGATATCAATGAGCAGTTCTTC.

This clone appeared a single time. The chain recombines TRBV12-5 with TRBJ2-5; the D is unclear. V lost 8 bases to trimming and J lost 2 bases, with 12 bases between them. This CDR3 has 13 residues. Germline values: CDR1 LGHNT, CDR2 FRNRAP. CDR3 sequence: CASNKAVQETQYF. CDR3 in DNA: TGTGCTAGTAACAAGGCGGTACAAGAGACCCAGTACTTC.

This clone was seen only a few times. J is TRBJ2-7 and V is TRBV7-9; D may be TRBD2 (6 bases). The CDR3 totals 13 residues. CDR1 is SEHNR and CDR2 is FQNEAQ in the germline V gene (reference sequence). The V end lost 7 bases, the J end lost 0 bases, and 10 bases lay between the germline ends. The CDR3 loop reads CASTRESSYEQYF. CDR3 nucleotide sequence: TGTGCCAGCACCCGGGAGAGCTCCTACGAGCAGTACTTC.

The genes are TRBV2 and TRBJ2-1; D call uncertain. The V end was cut by 7 bases, the J end by 0 bases, with 7 bases between. Germline CDR1 reads SNHLY; CDR2 reads FYNNEI. The CDR3 runs 13 residues. CDR3 nucleotide sequence: TGTGCCAGCACCCTAGGCTCCTACAATGAGCAGTTCTTC. It codes for CASTLGSYNEQFF. The full variable domain, in which reference TRBV2 and TRBJ2-1 provide the parts outside the CDR3, is EPEVTQTPSHQVTQMGQEVILRCVPISNHLYFYWYRQILGQKVEFLVSFYNNEISEKSEIFDDQFSVERPDGSNFTLKIRSTKLEDSAMYFCASTLGSYNEQFFGPGTRLTVL.

This chain connects TRBV6-5 to TRBJ2-5; D gene ambiguous. The length of the CDR3 is 14 residues. The V gene's germline CDR1 is MNHEY and CDR2 SVGAGI. The V end was cut by 6 bases, the J end by 0 bases, with 11 bases between. CDR3 DNA: TGTGCCAGCAGGGAGCGCGGATACCAAGAGACCCAGTACTTC. Translation gives CASRERGYQETQYF.

This chain connects TRBV5-1 to TRBJ2-7, with a possible D match to TRBD1 (6 bases). Germline CDR1 reads SGHRS; CDR2 reads YFSETQ. Deletions cut 0 bases from V and 2 bases from J, with 9 bases between. This CDR3 is built from 14 residues. The CDR3 bases are TGCGCCAGCAGCTTGGTGGCAGGGGCCTACGAGCAGTACTTC. It specifies CASSLVAGAYEQYF. Supplemented by reference TRBV5-1 and TRBJ2-7, the full variable domain reads KAGVTQTPRYLIKTRGQQVTLSCSPISGHRSVSWYQQTPGQGLQFLFEYFSETQRNKGNFPGRFSGRQFSNSRSEMNVSTLELGDSALYLCASSLVAGAYEQYFGPGTRLTVT.

In its sample, this clone was seen once. The chain recombines TRBV27 with TRBJ2-7; a possible D gene is TRBD1 (6 bases). The ends were cut back, 5 bases at V and 3 bases at J, with 17 bases in the middle. CDR1 and CDR2 from the germline V gene are MNHEY and SMNVEV (reference sequence). The CDR3 loop spans 15 amino acids. The CDR3 nucleotides read TGTGCCAGCAGTACCCCGCAGGGGATCAACTACGAGCAGTACTTC. Translating it yields CASSTPQGINYEQYF.

This chain connects TRBV18 to TRBJ2-2, with 8 bases fitting TRBD1. The trim removed 2 bases at V and 6 bases at J, leaving 11 bases unmatched. Germline V gene sequence: CDR1 KGHSH, CDR2 LQKENI. The CDR3 is 17 residues long. Written as DNA, the CDR3 is TGTGCCAGCTCACCAGCCCGGGCAGGGGGCGCCCCCGGGGAGCTGTTTTTT. Its translation is CASSPARAGGAPGELFF.

This clone was counted only a few times. This rearrangement joins TRBV6-1 to TRBJ2-7; maybe TRBD1 (5 bases). Trimming shortened V by 0 bases and J by 2 bases, and 11 bases separated the two germline ends. The germline gives CDR1 MNHNS, CDR2 SASEGT. The CDR3 sequence is 15 residues long. CDR3 sequence reads: CASSEAPAGPYEQYF. Here the CDR3 DNA reads TGTGCCAGCAGTGAAGCGCCGGCAGGGCCCTACGAGCAGTACTTC.

The gene calls are TRBV27 and TRBJ1-2; D ambiguous. The CDR3 covers 13 residues. Trimming shortened V by 6 bases and J by 2 bases, and 10 bases separated the two germline ends. The germline V gene has CDR1 MNHEY and CDR2 SMNVEV (reference sequence). CDR3 protein: CASSHGWNYGYTF. The CDR3 DNA follows: TGTGCCAGCAGCCACGGTTGGAACTATGGCTACACCTTC.

This clone has only a few counts. The V call is TRBV12-3 or TRBV12-4, the J call TRBJ2-7; the D is unclear. This CDR3 is 11 amino acids long. Trimming removed 6 bases at V and 4 bases at J, with 7 bases between. CDR3 region: CASSLLYEQYF. The CDR3 DNA reads as TGTGCCAGCAGCTTACTATACGAGCAGTACTTC.

The V gene is TRBV7-9, the J gene TRBJ1-5; 8 bases are a match to TRBD1. Germline values: CDR1 SEHNR, CDR2 FQNEAQ (reference sequence). Germline trimming cut 4 bases from V and 2 bases from J; bases unmatched to any gene: 7. The CDR3 has 16 amino acids. The DNA of the CDR3 is TGTGCCAGCAGCTCGGGAGACAGGGGAGGCAATCAGCCCCAGCATTTT. It encodes CASSSGDRGGNQPQHF.

This clone was seen a few times. The chain couples TRBV6-1 to TRBJ1-4, with a tentative D call TRBD1 (5 bases). This CDR3 spans 15 amino acids. Germline V gene sequence: CDR1 MNHNS, CDR2 SASEGT. The germline V and J ends were trimmed by 2 bases and 8 bases, with 15 bases remaining between them. CDR3 region: CASSEPTEYNEKLFF. The CDR3 DNA reads as TGTGCCAGCAGTGAACCGACAGAGTATAACGAAAAACTGTTTTTT.

The V call is TRBV28, the J call TRBJ2-1; TRBD2 matches at 7 bases. This CDR3 is 14 amino acids long. The junction had 5 bases not matched to a gene; V was cut back by 7 bases and J by 2 bases. CDR1 and CDR2 (germline): MDHEN, SYDVKM. CDR3 in DNA: TGTGCCAGCATTGCGGGGGTCCCCTACAATGAGCAGTTCTTC. Its translation is CASIAGVPYNEQFF.

V usage is TRBV7-9 and J usage is TRBJ2-3; 7 positions match TRBD1. V lost 5 bases and J lost 2; bases outside the gene matches: 10. Germline V gene data show CDR1 as SEHNR and CDR2 as FQNEAQ (reference sequence). The CDR3 has 16 residues. CDR3 residues: CASSPVGQVLTDTQYF. CDR3 nucleotides: TGTGCCAGCAGCCCAGTAGGACAGGTACTCACAGATACGCAGTATTTT.

This clone was detected only once. This rearrangement joins TRBV7-2 to TRBJ2-7; 7 nucleotides match TRBD2. Germline CDR1 and CDR2: SGHTA and FQGNSA. The CDR3 runs 17 residues. Trimming took 1 base from V and 4 from J; bases not matched to a gene: 13. In DNA, the CDR3 is TGTGCCAGCAGCTTAGGTTTTAGCGGGCCGTTCGGGTACGAGCAGTACTTC. Encoded protein: CASSLGFSGPFGYEQYF.

The rearrangement uses TRBV5-5 and TRBJ2-4, with D maybe TRBD1 (5 bases). V gave up 0 bases and J gave up 7 bases, with 8 bases separating them. Germline-derived CDR1 and CDR2 are SGHKS and YYEKEE (reference sequence). This CDR3 comprises 13 residues. CDR3 protein: CASSLGGSNIQYF. As DNA, the CDR3 is TGTGCCAGCAGCTTGGGGGGCTCTAACATTCAGTACTTC. The complete variable domain, with remaining parts taken from reference TRBV5-5 and TRBJ2-4, reads DAGVTQSPTHLIKTRGQQVTLRCSPISGHKSVSWYQQVLGQGPQFIFQYYEKEERGRGNFPDRFSARQFPNYSSELNVNALLLGDSALYLCASSLGGSNIQYFGAGTRLSVL.